This TCR beta chain stems from a study of control samples from healthy donors and cancer patients. Using immunoSEQ multiplex PCR, the repertoire was profiled, and TCRdb retains in-frame clones only, with some absent. The repertoire holds about 86,000 clones, with about 93% as singletons. The V gene's germline CDR1 is SGHVS and CDR2 FNYEAQ. V gave up 1 base and J gave up 0 bases, with 11 bases separating them. The CDR3 is made up of 16 amino acids. The chain is built from TRBV7-6 and TRBJ2-3; D possibly matches TRBD1 or TRBD2 (6 bases each). The clonotype comes from a woman between 18 and 29 years old in good health. The sequenced sample was blood. The CDR3 sequence is CASSLGTGTSTDTQYF. As DNA, the CDR3 is TGTGCCAGCAGCTTAGGAACAGGGACTAGCACAGATACGCAGTATTTT.